This passage covers 27 T cell receptor beta chains from one sample sequenced in a study of T cells in Graves' hyperthyroidism and ophthalmopathy (dated by TCRdb to between 2019 and 2020). Receptor amplification or capture employed multiplex PCR. For sequencing, an Illumina HiSeq 2000 was employed. The TCR beta CDR3 regions were amplified from the RNA transcripts. The TCR CDR3 was subjected to a first round of RT-PCR using the HTBI primer set and the Qiagen OneStep RT-PCR kit. The public sequencing data were trimmed at Q25 with fastp and processed into clonotypes with MiXCR by TCRdb, which kept only in-frame beta chains. Rows with a matching CDR3 protein are joined into one entry that keeps the most common DNA and genes. The sample profile shows approximately 400,000 distinct CDR3 sequences; more than 15% of them were found once. In total, the top ten clones hold 7.5% to 9% of the sample. The sequenced material came from blood. The receptor source for this set is a young woman with Graves' hyperthyroidism.

The V and J genes are TRBV27 and TRBJ1-5; D ambiguous. The V end was cut by 2 bases, the J end by 2 bases, with 16 bases between. This CDR3 comprises 17 residues. Germline assignment: CDR1 MNHEY and CDR2 SMNVEV (reference sequence). The DNA of the CDR3 is TGTGCCAGCAGTTTACGCCTTGGACCGGGAGGCAATCAGCCCCAGCATTTT. Translation: CASSLRLGPGGNQPQHF.

Many counts were recorded for this clonotype. The chain joins TRBV4-2 to TRBJ1-2; weak D call: TRBD1 (6 bases). Germline values: CDR1 LGHNA, CDR2 YNFKEQ. V lost 4 bases and J 4 bases, leaving 16 bases between the germline ends. This CDR3 is 15 amino acids long. The CDR3, as DNA: TGTGCCAGCAGCCCCGTGGACAGTGACTTCTATGGCTACACCTTC. As protein: CASSPVDSDFYGYTF.

In its sample, this clonotype was seen many times. V gene TRBV11-3 combines with J gene TRBJ2-7; 9 bases line up with TRBD2. Germline CDR1 reads SGHNT; CDR2 reads YENEEA. Unmatched junction bases numbered 14, after V lost 5 bases and J lost 6 bases. There are 16 residues in the CDR3. The CDR3 spells CASSARGREGLGEQYF. The CDR3, as DNA: TGTGCCAGCAGCGCCCGAGGGCGGGAGGGCCTCGGCGAGCAGTACTTC.

This clonotype was detected many times. V and J are TRBV18 and TRBJ1-5; D not certain. In germline, CDR1 is KGHSH, CDR2 LQKENI. CDR3 length equals 12 residues. Trimming took off 3 bases at V and 4 bases at J, with 4 bases between the two ends. CDR3 residues: CASSPENQPQHF. DNA of the CDR3: TGTGCCAGCTCACCTGAAAATCAGCCCCAGCATTTT. The full variable domain, its missing parts supplied by reference TRBV18 and TRBJ1-5, is NAGVMQNPRHLVRRRGQEARLRCSPMKGHSHVYWYRQLPEEGLKFMVYLQKENIIDESGMPKERFSAEFPKEGPSILRIQQVVRGDSAAYFCASSPENQPQHFGDGTRLSIL.

The chain is built from TRBV20-1 and TRBJ1-2; no clear D gene. CDR3 length: 12 amino acids. Germline CDR1 reads DFQATT; CDR2 reads SNEGSKA (reference sequence). Trimming shortened V by 5 bases and J by 1 base, and 8 bases separated the two germline ends. The CDR3 DNA reads TGCAGTGCTCCGGACGATAACTATGGCTACACCTTC. It yields the protein CSAPDDNYGYTF.

This clonotype has at least ten counts. This chain joins TRBV12-3 or TRBV12-4 and TRBJ2-2; tentative D call: TRBD2 (6 bases). Trimming took off 0 bases at V and 7 bases at J, with 9 bases between the two ends. The CDR3 runs 14 residues. The CDR3 bases are TGTGCCAGCAGTTTAGCGGGGGAGGTCGGGGAGCTGTTTTTT. Its protein product is CASSLAGEVGELFF.

Notes on this clonotype: It may be a read error: a sequence one base away is much more abundant. The V gene is TRBV20-1, the J gene TRBJ2-7; the D is unclear. Trimming took off 6 bases at V and 5 bases at J, with 20 bases between the two ends. The CDR3 consists of 14 residues. Germline-derived CDR1 and CDR2 are DFQATT and SNEGSKA (reference sequence). The CDR3 reads CSASLAVDTDEQYF. The CDR3 bases are TGCAGTGCGAGCCTGGCAGTGGATACGGACGAGCAGTACTTC.

V is TRBV12-3 or TRBV12-4 and J is TRBJ2-2, with 14 bases aligning to TRBD2. V dropped 3 bases and J dropped 4; count of bases not matched to a gene: 4. This CDR3 spans 17 amino acids. CDR3 bases: TGTGCCAGCAGTTTGGGCGGACTAGCGGGGGGCACCGGGGAGCTGTTTTTT. Its protein is CASSLGGLAGGTGELFF.

Details on this clonotype: Just one base apart from a much larger clone, this may be a read error. The chain joins TRBV29-1 to TRBJ1-2; maybe TRBD1 (5 bases). The CDR3 is 15 amino acids. V was trimmed by 1 base and J by 4 bases, leaving 16 bases between them. CDR1 and CDR2 from the germline V gene are SQVTM and ANQGSEA. As DNA, the CDR3 is TGCAGCGTTGAAGGGTTGGCGTACGGGGCCTATGGCTACACCTTC. Its protein product is CSVEGLAYGAYGYTF.

V is TRBV7-2 and J is TRBJ2-3; 8 bases align to TRBD1. This CDR3 spans 14 amino acids. CDR1 is SGHTA and CDR2 is FQGNSA in the germline V gene. Trimming took 3 bases from V and 5 from J; bases not matched to a gene: 4. In nucleotides, the CDR3 is TGTGCCAGCAGCTTCAGGGGGCAGGGAGATACGCAGTATTTT. Translation: CASSFRGQGDTQYF.

This clonotype was picked up many times. For the CDR3, the DNA is TGTGCCAGCAGTGACAGTGAGGGAGGGCCGAACACAGATACGCAGTATTTT. Translated: CASSDSEGGPNTDTQYF. This chain joins TRBV25-1 and TRBJ2-3, with 7 bases identical to TRBD2. The CDR3 spans 17 residues. V lost 3 bases and J lost 2; bases outside the gene matches: 11. The germline gives CDR1 MGHDK, CDR2 SYGVNS.

The chain has TRBV2 and TRBJ2-7; TRBD1 matches 8 bases. V lost 2 bases, J lost 5 bases, and 5 bases stayed unmatched. Looked up from germline, CDR1 is SNHLY and CDR2 is FYNNEI. The CDR3 length is 14 residues. CDR3 loop: CASSESGGQNEQYF. CDR3 DNA sequence: TGTGCCAGCAGTGAATCAGGGGGCCAAAACGAGCAGTACTTC.

This clonotype was detected many times. This chain uses TRBV12-3 or TRBV12-4 with TRBJ1-2; tentatively, D is TRBD1 (5 bases). The V and J ends lost 7 bases and 6 bases respectively, with 9 bases between them. The length of the CDR3 is 11 residues. CDR3 nucleotides: TGTGCCAGCAAAAGGGGTGATGGCTACACCTTC. Its protein product is CASKRGDGYTF.

Many counts were recorded for this clonotype. The chain's CDR3 is CAISVYEDTQYF. In DNA form, the CDR3 reads TGTGCCATCAGTGTTTATGAAGATACGCAGTATTTT. This chain joins TRBV10-3 and TRBJ2-3, with unresolved D. Germline V CDR1 and CDR2: ENHRY, SYGVKD. Trimming cost V 4 bases and J 5 bases, with 7 bases left between them. The CDR3 is made up of 12 amino acids.

This clonotype was observed at least ten times. This chain uses TRBV7-8 with TRBJ1-4; D possibly corresponds to TRBD1 (5 bases). Germline loops: CDR1 SGHVS, CDR2 FQNEAQ. Trimming removed 7 bases from V and 4 bases from J, with 16 bases in between. There are 15 residues in the CDR3. CDR3 in amino acids: CASTFKGYSNEKLFF. The DNA for the CDR3 is TGTGCCAGCACCTTCAAGGGGTACAGTAATGAAAAACTGTTTTTT.

At least ten counts were recorded for this clonotype. The V and J genes are TRBV11-2 and TRBJ2-1; D call uncertain. Per the germline V gene, CDR1 is SGHAT and CDR2 is FQNNGV. V was clipped by 5 bases and J by 1 base, with 9 bases between them. The CDR3 spans 14 residues. DNA of the CDR3: TGTGCCAGCAGCCTAGGTCCTTCCTACAATGAGCAGTTCTTC. This codes for CASSLGPSYNEQFF.

There are many counts of this clonotype. This sequence joins TRBV11-2 and TRBJ2-5; no definite D call. V gave up 2 bases and J gave up 1 base, with 8 bases separating them. Looked up from germline, CDR1 is SGHAT and CDR2 is FQNNGV. The CDR3 has 14 amino acids. The CDR3 reads CASSLSWGQETQYF. CDR3 in DNA: TGTGCCAGCAGCTTAAGTTGGGGCCAAGAGACCCAGTACTTC. Full variable domain (outside the CDR3, taken from reference TRBV11-2 and TRBJ2-5): EAGVAQSPRYKIIEKRQSVAFWCNPISGHATLYWYQQILGQGPKLLIQFQNNGVVDDSQLPKDRFSAERLKGVDSTLKIQPAKLEDSAVYLCASSLSWGQETQYFGPGTRLLVL.

This clonotype was seen repeatedly, ten times or more. The chain is built from TRBV12-3 or TRBV12-4 and TRBJ2-7; unclear D gene. The CDR3 is made up of 14 amino acids. V lost 6 bases and J 2 bases, leaving 14 bases between the germline ends. DNA for the CDR3: TGTGCCAGCAGCCCCAGGCGCAGACCCTACGAGCAGTACTTC. This codes for CASSPRRRPYEQYF.

This clonotype was found a few times. J is TRBJ1-5 and V is TRBV6-5; no firm D call. CDR1 MNHEY and CDR2 SVGAGI come from the germline V gene. V was cut by 2 bases and J by 5 bases, with 13 bases left in between. CDR3 length: 15 residues. CDR3 nucleotides: TGTGCCAGCAGTTACGGGTCAGGTGGGTATCAGCCCCAGCATTTT. Amino acid sequence: CASSYGSGGYQPQHF.

This clonotype was counted between two and nine times. The rearrangement links TRBV4-1 to TRBJ1-4; D gene unclear. The CDR3 runs to 15 residues. V shed 4 bases and J shed 7 bases, with 16 bases lying between them. Germline assignment: CDR1 MGHRA and CDR2 YSYEKL. The CDR3 protein is CASSPRVADTEKLFF. The CDR3 region has the DNA TGCGCCAGCAGCCCGAGGGTGGCAGATACTGAAAAACTGTTTTTT.

This clonotype was observed at least ten times. CDR3 loop: CASSQAEEQYF. CDR3 nucleotide sequence: TGTGCCAGCAGCCAAGCGGAGGAGCAGTACTTC. The chain joins TRBV2 to TRBJ2-7; D may be TRBD2 (5 bases). Per the germline V gene, CDR1 is SNHLY and CDR2 is FYNNEI. The CDR3 loop spans 11 amino acids. Trimming took 6 bases from V and 7 from J, leaving 10 bases between them.

This clonotype has only a few counts. The chain uses TRBV6-1 and TRBJ2-1; D might be TRBD2 (5 bases). Per the germline V gene, CDR1 is MNHNS and CDR2 is SASEGT. V was shortened by 7 bases and J by 9 bases, with 19 bases between the two germline ends. The CDR3 consists of 14 residues. CDR3: CASMGRLEGSEQFF. For the CDR3, the DNA is TGTGCCAGCATGGGTCGGTTAGAGGGTAGTGAGCAGTTCTTC.

A single count supports this clonotype. The chain recombines TRBV25-1 with TRBJ2-7; weak D call: TRBD2 (5 bases). V lost 4 bases to trimming and J lost 6 bases, with 16 bases between them. CDR1 MGHDK and CDR2 SYGVNS come from the germline V gene. CDR3 length: 14 residues. The CDR3 DNA follows: TGTGCCAGCAGTGGAGAGGGAAAAACTACCGAGCAGTACTTC. Translated: CASSGEGKTTEQYF.

The chain links TRBV11-2 to TRBJ2-3; 7 bases are shared with TRBD1. This CDR3 spans 17 amino acids. Per the germline V gene, CDR1 is SGHAT and CDR2 is FQNNGV. V was clipped by 4 bases and J by 0 bases; unmatched bases: 10. The CDR3 sequence is CASSSGDRFTSTDTQYF. The CDR3 DNA reads as TGTGCCAGCAGCTCAGGGGACAGATTCACTAGCACAGATACGCAGTATTTT. The full variable domain, completed using reference TRBV11-2 and TRBJ2-3, is EAGVAQSPRYKIIEKRQSVAFWCNPISGHATLYWYQQILGQGPKLLIQFQNNGVVDDSQLPKDRFSAERLKGVDSTLKIQPAKLEDSAVYLCASSSGDRFTSTDTQYFGPGTRLTVL.

This clonotype was found many times. V gene TRBV7-2 combines with J gene TRBJ2-7; no clear D. The CDR3 loop spans 14 amino acids. V gave up 1 base and J gave up 6 bases, with 13 bases separating them. Germline CDR1 and CDR2: SGHTA and FQGNSA. CDR3 bases: TGTGCCAGCAGCTTAGAAACGGGCCTAGGCGAGCAGTACTTC. Protein product: CASSLETGLGEQYF.

In this sample, this clonotype turned up a few times. The CDR3 region is CASSEVASGGGGGNEQFF. The CDR3 nucleotides read TGTGCCAGCAGTGAAGTCGCTAGCGGGGGGGGGGGGGGTAATGAGCAGTTCTTC. V gene TRBV6-1 combines with J gene TRBJ2-1, with TRBD2 matching over 12 bases. V gave up 1 base and J gave up 7 bases; unmatched junction bases: 11. The CDR3 extends over 18 amino acids. CDR1 and CDR2 from the germline V gene are MNHNS and SASEGT.

This clonotype was observed at least ten times. The gene calls are TRBV12-3 or TRBV12-4 and TRBJ1-2; D is unresolved. The CDR3 has 15 residues. Trimming stripped 6 bases from V and 3 bases from J, with 17 bases between. The CDR3 protein is CASSLTRRRDYGYTF. The CDR3 bases are TGTGCCAGCAGCCTCACGAGGCGGCGGGACTATGGCTACACCTTC.